The table lists the clone carrying this TCR beta chain with a few counts. Data came from immunoSEQ multiplex PCR; TCRdb stores just in-frame clones and leaves some out. The table shows about 3,600 clones, with 65% to 85% occurring only once. The data derive from a study of high-grade serous ovarian cancer treatment subgroups. Tumor samples were obtained before definitive surgery or chemotherapy. Source material: tumor tissue. This clonotype originated in a human donor with high-grade serous ovarian cancer.

CDR3 DNA: TGTGCCAGCAGTGATCGGGGTACGTGGGCTGAAGCTTTCTTT. It specifies CASSDRGTWAEAFF. V is TRBV6-1 and J is TRBJ1-1; no firm D call. CDR3 size: 14 residues. Trimming shortened V by 3 bases and J by 6 bases, and 14 bases separated the two germline ends. The V gene's germline CDR1 is MNHNS and CDR2 SASEGT.